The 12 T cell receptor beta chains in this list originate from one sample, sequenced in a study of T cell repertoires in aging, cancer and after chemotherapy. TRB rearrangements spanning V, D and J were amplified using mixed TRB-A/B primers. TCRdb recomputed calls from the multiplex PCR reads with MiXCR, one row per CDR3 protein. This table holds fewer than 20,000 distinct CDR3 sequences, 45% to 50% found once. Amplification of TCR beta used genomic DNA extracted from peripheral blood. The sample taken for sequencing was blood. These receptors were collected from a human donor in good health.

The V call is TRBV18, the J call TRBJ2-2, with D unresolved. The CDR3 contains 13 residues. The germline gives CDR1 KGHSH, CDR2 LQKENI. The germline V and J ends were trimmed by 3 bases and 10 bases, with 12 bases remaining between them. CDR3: CASSPVRGVELFF. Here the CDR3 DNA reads TGTGCCAGCTCACCCGTTCGTGGGGTGGAGCTGTTTTTT.

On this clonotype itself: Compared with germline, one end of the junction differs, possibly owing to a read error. The CDR3: CSAPGQGSGANVMTF. The CDR3 DNA follows: TGCAGTGCTCCTGGACAGGGCTCTGGGGCCAACGTCATGACTTTC. The V and J genes are TRBV20-1 and TRBJ2-6; 8 bases map to TRBD1. Germline CDR1 is DFQATT and CDR2 is SNEGSKA (reference sequence). The length of the CDR3 is 15 residues.

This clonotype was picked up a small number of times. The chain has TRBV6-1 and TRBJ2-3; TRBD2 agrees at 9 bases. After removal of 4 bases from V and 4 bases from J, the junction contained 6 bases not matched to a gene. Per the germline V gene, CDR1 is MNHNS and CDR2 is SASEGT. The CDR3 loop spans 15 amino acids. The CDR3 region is CASSGAGGGADTQYF. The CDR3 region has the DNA TGTGCCAGCAGTGGAGCGGGAGGAGGTGCAGATACGCAGTATTTT.

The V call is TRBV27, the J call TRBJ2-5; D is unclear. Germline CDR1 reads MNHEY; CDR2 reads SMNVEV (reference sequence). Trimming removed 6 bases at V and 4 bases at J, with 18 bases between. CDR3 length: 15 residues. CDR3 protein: CASSPTVVGRETQYF. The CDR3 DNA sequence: TGTGCCAGCAGCCCTACGGTGGTGGGCAGAGAGACCCAGTACTTC.

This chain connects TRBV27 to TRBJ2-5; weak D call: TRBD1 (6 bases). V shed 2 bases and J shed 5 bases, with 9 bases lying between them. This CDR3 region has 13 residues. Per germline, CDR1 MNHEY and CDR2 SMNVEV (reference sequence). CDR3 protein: CASSLRGLETQYF. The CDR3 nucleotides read TGTGCCAGCAGTTTAAGGGGGTTGGAGACCCAGTACTTC.

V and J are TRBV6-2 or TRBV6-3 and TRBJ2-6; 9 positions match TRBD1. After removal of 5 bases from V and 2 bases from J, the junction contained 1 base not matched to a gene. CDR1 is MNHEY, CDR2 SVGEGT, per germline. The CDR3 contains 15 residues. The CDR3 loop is CASSRTGAGANVLTF. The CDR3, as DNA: TGTGCCAGCAGTCGGACAGGGGCTGGGGCCAACGTCCTGACTTTC.

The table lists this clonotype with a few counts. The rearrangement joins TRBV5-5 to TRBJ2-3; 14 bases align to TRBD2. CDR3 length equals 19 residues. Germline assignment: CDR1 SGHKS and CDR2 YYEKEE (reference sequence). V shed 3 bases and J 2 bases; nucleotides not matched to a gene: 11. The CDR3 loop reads CASSSPGLAGAWDTDTQYF. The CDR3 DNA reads TGTGCCAGCAGCTCGCCGGGACTAGCGGGAGCATGGGACACAGATACGCAGTATTTT.

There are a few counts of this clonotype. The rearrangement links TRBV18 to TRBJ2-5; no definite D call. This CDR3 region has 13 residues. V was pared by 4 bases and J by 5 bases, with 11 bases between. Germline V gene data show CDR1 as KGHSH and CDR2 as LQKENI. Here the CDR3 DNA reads TGTGCCAGCTCACGTTACCCTGAGGAGACCCAGTACTTC. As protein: CASSRYPEETQYF.

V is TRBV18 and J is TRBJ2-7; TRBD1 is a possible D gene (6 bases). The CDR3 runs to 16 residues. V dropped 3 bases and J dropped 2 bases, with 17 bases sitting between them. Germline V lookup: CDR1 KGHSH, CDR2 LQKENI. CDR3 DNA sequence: TGTGCCAGCTCACCGGTGGCAGGGGAAAAAACCTACGAGCAGTACTTC. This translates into CASSPVAGEKTYEQYF.

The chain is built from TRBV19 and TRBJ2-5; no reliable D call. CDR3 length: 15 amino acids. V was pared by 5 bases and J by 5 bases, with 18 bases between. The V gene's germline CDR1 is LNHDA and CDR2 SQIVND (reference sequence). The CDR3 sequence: CASSSTKGGWETQYF. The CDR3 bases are TGTGCCAGTAGTTCGACAAAAGGTGGTTGGGAGACCCAGTACTTC. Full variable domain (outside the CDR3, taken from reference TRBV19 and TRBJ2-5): DGGITQSPKYLFRKEGQNVTLSCEQNLNHDAMYWYRQDPGQGLRLIYYSQIVNDFQKGDIAEGYSVSREKKESFPLTVTSAQKNPTAFYLCASSSTKGGWETQYFGPGTRLLVL.

The CDR3 reads CASSLGGSNQPQHF. The CDR3 coding sequence is TGTGCCAGCAGCTTGGGGGGTAGCAATCAGCCCCAGCATTTT. V and J are TRBV5-4 and TRBJ1-5, with D hard to call. V was cut by 0 bases and J by 0 bases, with 4 bases left in between. Germline V CDR1 and CDR2: SGHNT, YYREEE (reference sequence). The CDR3 covers 14 residues. The variable domain in full, completed from reference TRBV5-4 and TRBJ1-5, reads ETGVTQSPTHLIKTRGQQVTLRCSSQSGHNTVSWYQQALGQGPQFIFQYYREEENGRGNFPPRFSGLQFPNYSSELNVNALELDDSALYLCASSLGGSNQPQHFGDGTRLSIL.

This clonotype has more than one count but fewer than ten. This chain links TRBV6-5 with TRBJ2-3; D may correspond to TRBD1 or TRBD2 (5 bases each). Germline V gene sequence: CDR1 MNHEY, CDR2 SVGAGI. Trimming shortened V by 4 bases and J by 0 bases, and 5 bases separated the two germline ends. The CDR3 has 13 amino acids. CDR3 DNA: TGTGCCAGCAGTTGGGACAGCACAGATACGCAGTATTTT. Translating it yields CASSWDSTDTQYF.